Listed here are 23 T cell receptor beta chains from one sample, sequenced in a study of human CD4 T cells and Enterobacteriaceae. All CD4+ cells other than CD45RA+CCR7+CD95- naive cells were sorted as memory, over 95% pure. Using immunoSEQ multiplex PCR, the repertoire was profiled, and TCRdb retains in-frame clones only, with some absent. The sample lists about 29,000 clones; around four fifths were seen once. What was sequenced was memory CD4+ T cells from blood. These receptors were obtained from a human donor in good health.

The chain uses TRBV28 and TRBJ2-5; TRBD1 agrees at 9 bases. From germline, CDR1 is MDHEN and CDR2 SYDVKM. The J segment lost 2 bases and the V segment lost 6 bases, leaving 7 bases of the junction unmatched. The CDR3 consists of 15 residues. The CDR3 loop reads CASRSQGAGQETQYF. DNA of the CDR3: TGTGCCAGCAGGTCACAGGGGGCGGGTCAAGAGACCCAGTACTTC.

In the case of this clone: Compared with germline, one end of the junction differs, possibly owing to a read error. The chain carries TRBV27 and TRBJ1-5; TRBD1 is a possible D gene (6 bases). CDR1 is MNHEY, CDR2 SMNVEV, per germline (reference sequence). This CDR3 contains 12 residues. CDR3: CASSFLGQLQHF. CDR3 DNA: TGTGCCAGCAGCTTTCTAGGACAGCTCCAGCATTTT.

The chain has TRBV6-5 and TRBJ1-2, with TRBD1 matching 8 bases. Germline CDR1 MNHEY, CDR2 SVGAGI. There are 15 residues in the CDR3. V dropped 0 bases and J dropped 4; count of bases not matched to a gene: 4. DNA for the CDR3: TGTGCCAGCAGTTACTCGACAGGGGCTGCCTATGGCTACACCTTC. As protein: CASSYSTGAAYGYTF.

The V and J genes are TRBV7-2 and TRBJ1-2; D remains unclear. From germline, CDR1 is SGHTA and CDR2 FQGNSA. There are 11 residues in the CDR3. The ends were cut back, 6 bases at V and 1 base at J, with 3 bases in the middle. The CDR3 loop is CASSLNYGYTF. In nucleotides, the CDR3 is TGTGCCAGCAGTCTTAACTATGGCTACACCTTC.

This clone was observed once. The chain couples TRBV19 to TRBJ1-2; D remains unclear. This CDR3 has 14 amino acids. V was pared by 7 bases and J by 2 bases, with 14 bases between. Germline CDR1 is LNHDA and CDR2 is SQIVND (reference sequence). The CDR3 DNA is TGTGCCAGTATTTTAACGGGCGTGAACTATGGCTACACCTTC. Its protein product is CASILTGVNYGYTF.

V gene TRBV7-9 combines with J gene TRBJ2-7, with a weak D call TRBD2 (6 bases). The CDR3 is 14 amino acids. Germline values: CDR1 SEHNR, CDR2 FQNEAQ (reference sequence). V was cut by 2 bases and J by 7 bases, with 15 bases left in between. In DNA, the CDR3 is TGTGCCAGCAGCTTACGGGGGAGCGGTGCGGAGCAGTACTTC. Translation gives CASSLRGSGAEQYF.

This rearrangement joins TRBV30 to TRBJ2-2; D not resolved. The CDR3 loop spans 13 amino acids. The V gene lost 5 bases and the J gene lost 3 bases, with 10 bases spanning the gap. The germline V gene encodes CDR1 GTSNPN and CDR2 SVGIG (reference sequence). The CDR3 DNA follows: TGTGCCTGGTCACGACTGGACACCGGGGAGCTGTTTTTT. It encodes CAWSRLDTGELFF.

The genes are TRBV20-1 and TRBJ2-7, with D possibly matching TRBD2 (5 bases). The CDR3 loop spans 11 amino acids. Germline values: CDR1 DFQATT, CDR2 SNEGSKA (reference sequence). V was shortened by 1 base and J by 7 bases, with 8 bases between the two germline ends. This CDR3 reads CSARGTREQYF. In DNA, the CDR3 is TGCAGTGCTAGAGGAACTAGGGAGCAGTACTTC.

CDR3 DNA: TGTGCCAGCAGCCTCGACAGGGAGCGCGTGCAGTACTTC. Protein product: CASSLDRERVQYF. The J gene is TRBJ2-7, the V gene TRBV11-2, with 7 bases lining up with TRBD1. The CDR3 is made up of 13 amino acids. V shed 5 bases and J 9 bases; nucleotides not matched to a gene: 10. Per the germline V gene, CDR1 is SGHAT and CDR2 is FQNNGV.

This clone was seen only once. The V call is TRBV6-1, the J call TRBJ2-7; D remains ambiguous. V lost 2 bases and J 3 bases, leaving 14 bases between the germline ends. The V gene's germline CDR1 is MNHNS and CDR2 SASEGT. CDR3 length: 15 residues. CDR3 region: CASSEQAAIVYEQYF. DNA for the CDR3: TGTGCCAGCAGTGAACAAGCTGCCATCGTCTACGAGCAGTACTTC.

The V and J genes are TRBV28 and TRBJ1-1, with unresolved D. CDR3 size: 15 residues. CDR1 is MDHEN, CDR2 SYDVKM, per germline. V was pared by 7 bases and J by 1 base, with 16 bases between. In DNA, the CDR3 is TGTGCCAGCACCCCTGGGAAGGGAACGAACACTGAAGCTTTCTTT. This gives the protein CASTPGKGTNTEAFF. The variable domain in full, completed from reference TRBV28 and TRBJ1-1, reads DVKVTQSSRYLVKRTGEKVFLECVQDMDHENMFWYRQDPGLGLRLIYFSYDVKMKEKGDIPEGYSVSREKKERFSLILESASTNQTSMYLCASTPGKGTNTEAFFGQGTRLTVV.

The chain has TRBV19 and TRBJ2-1, with 14 nucleotides matching TRBD2. Germline lookup yields CDR1 LNHDA and CDR2 SQIVND (reference sequence). The CDR3 is 15 residues long. The J segment lost 14 bases and the V segment lost 5 bases, leaving 11 bases of the junction unmatched. The chain's CDR3 is CASSLGLAGERGEFF. In DNA form, the CDR3 reads TGTGCCAGTAGTTTGGGACTAGCGGGAGAGAGGGGGGAGTTCTTC.

The V gene is TRBV9, the J gene TRBJ2-3; possible D gene TRBD2, 5 bases. This CDR3 is built from 18 residues. V lost 3 bases and J 0 bases, leaving 20 bases between the germline ends. Germline V lookup: CDR1 SGDLS, CDR2 YYNGEE. The DNA for the CDR3 is TGTGCCAGCAGCGGGCCGCGAGGCAGCGGCCAGAGCACAGATACGCAGTATTTT. It encodes CASSGPRGSGQSTDTQYF.

This chain links TRBV19 with TRBJ2-3, with D hard to call. V was trimmed by 6 bases and J by 2 bases, leaving 18 bases between them. The germline V gene encodes CDR1 LNHDA and CDR2 SQIVND (reference sequence). This CDR3 comprises 16 residues. CDR3: CASSEDIATDTDTQYF. CDR3 DNA sequence: TGTGCCAGTAGCGAAGACATAGCTACCGACACAGATACGCAGTATTTT.

This chain's CDR3 is CAWTADNFYNEQFF. As DNA, the CDR3 is TGTGCCTGGACAGCAGATAATTTTTACAATGAGCAGTTCTTC. The V call is TRBV30, the J call TRBJ2-1; D gene uncertain. The germline V gene encodes CDR1 GTSNPN and CDR2 SVGIG (reference sequence). V was clipped by 4 bases and J by 4 bases, with 14 bases between them. The CDR3 has 14 residues.

The V and J genes are TRBV10-1 and TRBJ1-2; D is uncertain. The CDR3 runs 12 residues. Between the trimmed V and J ends, which lost 6 bases and 7 bases, there was a span of 12 bases. Germline loops: CDR1 WNHNN, CDR2 SYGVQD (reference sequence). In nucleotides, the CDR3 is TGCGCCAGCAGCGACGAGTGGGGTGGCTACACCTTC. Translated, it gives CASSDEWGGYTF.

This chain links TRBV6-6 with TRBJ2-5; no clear D gene. The V gene lost 7 bases and the J gene lost 5 bases, with 14 bases spanning the gap. The CDR3 consists of 13 residues. In germline, CDR1 is MNHNY, CDR2 SVGAGI (reference sequence). This chain's CDR3 is CASNSVTGETQYF. CDR3 DNA sequence: TGTGCCAGCAATTCCGTTACTGGGGAGACCCAGTACTTC.

The table lists this clone with a few counts. V gene TRBV7-2 combines with J gene TRBJ2-3, with 12 bases aligning to TRBD2. V lost 5 bases, J lost 4 bases, and 7 bases stayed unmatched. Germline V gene lookup returns CDR1 SGHTA and CDR2 FQGNSA. The CDR3 is 16 amino acids. The CDR3 sequence is CASSPGTSGWADTQYF. In nucleotides, the CDR3 is TGTGCCAGCAGCCCCGGGACTAGCGGGTGGGCAGATACGCAGTATTTT.

This sequence joins TRBV6-1 and TRBJ2-7, with 8 nucleotides matching TRBD1. V lost 4 bases, J lost 6 bases, and 8 bases stayed unmatched. The CDR3 has 14 amino acids. Per the germline V gene, CDR1 is MNHNS and CDR2 is SASEGT. The CDR3 reads CASSAQGASAEQYF. The CDR3 coding sequence is TGTGCCAGCAGTGCTCAGGGGGCGAGTGCCGAGCAGTACTTC.

This clone was seen a few times. This chain joins TRBV11-3 and TRBJ2-2; D unresolved. The CDR3 is 12 residues long. V was clipped by 5 bases and J by 0 bases, with 1 base between them. The germline CDR1 and CDR2 sequences are SGHNT and YENEEA. For the CDR3, the DNA is TGTGCCAGCAGCACGAACACCGGGGAGCTGTTTTTT. Translating gives CASSTNTGELFF.

About this clone itself: One end of the junction does not line up with germline, which may come from a read error. The genes are TRBV11-2 and TRBJ1-2, with D hard to call. Germline values: CDR1 SGHAT, CDR2 FQNNGV. The CDR3 consists of 14 residues. The CDR3 nucleotides are TGTGCCAGCAGCCAACCAGGCACCGGCCCGATTTGGGCCTTC. It translates to CASSQPGTGPIWAF.

Within the sample, this clone is medium-sized. J is TRBJ1-2 and V is TRBV7-2, with D uncertain. There are 12 residues in the CDR3. V lost 2 bases, J lost 7 bases, and 8 bases lay in between. Germline CDR1 SGHTA, CDR2 FQGNSA. The CDR3 bases are TGTGCCAGCAGCTTAATAGGAGGTGGCTACACCTTC. Its protein product is CASSLIGGGYTF.

The chain carries TRBV30 and TRBJ1-1; 7 bases are shared with TRBD1. Germline CDR1 reads GTSNPN; CDR2 reads SVGIG (reference sequence). The ends lost 5 bases at V and 0 bases at J; junction bases unmatched: 12. This CDR3 is 16 amino acids long. The DNA of the CDR3 is TGTGCCTGGTTACTTCCCTCGGGACAGATGAACACTGAAGCTTTCTTT. It yields the protein CAWLLPSGQMNTEAFF.